This is a list of T cell receptor beta chains from one sample in a study of blood T cell repertoires in COVID-19. Clones were read by immunoSEQ multiplex PCR, and TCRdb kept only the in-frame ones, dropping some. Seen here are roughly 110,000 clones, around 85% observed once, and the top ten hold about 13%. Sequenced material: peripheral blood. Receptors were obtained from a human donor in a cohort sampled during active COVID-19. The CDR3 runs from the conserved cysteine through the conserved F or W. D genes are given only for firm matches. For some rows the clone size is stated as once, few or many, or as a class when expanded; others skip it.

d_call: .; v_call: TRBV19; j_call: TRBJ1-5; clone_size: .; cdr3_nt: TGTGCCAGTAGTAAGACCGGGACAAATCCCCAGCCCCAGCATTTT; cdr3_aa: CASSKTGTNPQPQHF
d_call: TRBD2; v_call: TRBV19; j_call: TRBJ2-3; clone_size: .; cdr3_nt: TGTGCCAGTAGTATACTAGCGGGGGGGCCAGATACGCAGTATTTT; cdr3_aa: CASSILAGGPDTQYF
d_call: TRBD1; v_call: TRBV19; j_call: TRBJ2-1; clone_size: once; cdr3_nt: TGTGCCAGTACCACAGGGGGCAATGAGCAGTTCTTC; cdr3_aa: CASTTGGNEQFF
d_call: .; v_call: TRBV2; j_call: TRBJ2-1; clone_size: .; cdr3_nt: TGTGCCAGCAGAGCCAGAACAGGGAGCTCCTACAATGAGCAGTTCTTC; cdr3_aa: CASRARTGSSYNEQFF
d_call: TRBD1; v_call: TRBV29-1; j_call: TRBJ2-7; clone_size: .; cdr3_nt: TGCAGCGTTTCTCGACAGGGGTCCCCACGCGAGCAGTACTTC; cdr3_aa: CSVSRQGSPREQYF
d_call: .; v_call: TRBV6-6; j_call: TRBJ1-3; clone_size: once; cdr3_nt: TGTGCCAGCTCCTTGGGGGACTTTGCTGGAAACACCATATATTTT; cdr3_aa: CASSLGDFAGNTIYF
d_call: TRBD2; v_call: TRBV19; j_call: TRBJ2-7; clone_size: .; cdr3_nt: TGTGCCAGTAGTCCTAGCGGGGTATCCTACGAGCAGTACTTC; cdr3_aa: CASSPSGVSYEQYF
d_call: .; v_call: TRBV6-5; j_call: TRBJ2-2; clone_size: .; cdr3_nt: TGTGCCAGCAGCCTTAAATCCGGGGCCGGGGAGCTGTTTTTT; cdr3_aa: CASSLKSGAGELFF
d_call: .; v_call: TRBV6-5; j_call: TRBJ2-7; clone_size: .; cdr3_nt: TGTGCCAGCAGTTCACTCAAGGGGGTCTCCTACGAGCAGTACTTC; cdr3_aa: CASSSLKGVSYEQYF
d_call: TRBD2; v_call: TRBV6-6; j_call: TRBJ2-1; clone_size: .; cdr3_nt: TGTGCCAGCAGTCTCCTTGGGGAGCGGGACTACAATGAGCAGTTCTTC; cdr3_aa: CASSLLGERDYNEQFF
d_call: TRBD1; v_call: TRBV6-2/TRBV6-3; j_call: TRBJ1-5; clone_size: .; cdr3_nt: TGTGCCAGCAGTTATTCACGTCAGGACAGGAGCAATCAGCCCCAGCATTTT; cdr3_aa: CASSYSRQDRSNQPQHF
d_call: TRBD2; v_call: TRBV4-3; j_call: TRBJ2-1; clone_size: .; cdr3_nt: TGCGCCAGCAGCCAAGTTTCAGGCGGGGGGGCCTCCTACAATGAGCAGTTCTTC; cdr3_aa: CASSQVSGGGASYNEQFF
d_call: .; v_call: TRBV9; j_call: TRBJ2-1; clone_size: .; cdr3_nt: TGTGCCAGCAGCGAGACAGCCACCTACAATGAGCAGTTCTTC; cdr3_aa: CASSETATYNEQFF
d_call: .; v_call: TRBV4-3; j_call: TRBJ2-7; clone_size: .; cdr3_nt: TGCGCCAGCAGCCAAGAATACAGGGCCTGGAGCGAGCAGTACTTC; cdr3_aa: CASSQEYRAWSEQYF
d_call: TRBD1; v_call: TRBV28; j_call: TRBJ2-1; clone_size: once; cdr3_nt: TGTGCCAGCAGTTTCTGGAAGGACAGGGGCCCCAATGAGCAGTTCTTC; cdr3_aa: CASSFWKDRGPNEQFF
d_call: .; v_call: TRBV12-3/TRBV12-4; j_call: TRBJ1-5; clone_size: .; cdr3_nt: TGTGCCAGCAAAGGGGGACCCAATCAGCCCCAGCATTTT; cdr3_aa: CASKGGPNQPQHF
d_call: TRBD2; v_call: TRBV5-5; j_call: TRBJ2-2; clone_size: .; cdr3_nt: TGTGCCAGCAGCCCTGGGAGCGGGGGGCTCTACCAAGAGCTGTTTTTT; cdr3_aa: CASSPGSGGLYQELFF